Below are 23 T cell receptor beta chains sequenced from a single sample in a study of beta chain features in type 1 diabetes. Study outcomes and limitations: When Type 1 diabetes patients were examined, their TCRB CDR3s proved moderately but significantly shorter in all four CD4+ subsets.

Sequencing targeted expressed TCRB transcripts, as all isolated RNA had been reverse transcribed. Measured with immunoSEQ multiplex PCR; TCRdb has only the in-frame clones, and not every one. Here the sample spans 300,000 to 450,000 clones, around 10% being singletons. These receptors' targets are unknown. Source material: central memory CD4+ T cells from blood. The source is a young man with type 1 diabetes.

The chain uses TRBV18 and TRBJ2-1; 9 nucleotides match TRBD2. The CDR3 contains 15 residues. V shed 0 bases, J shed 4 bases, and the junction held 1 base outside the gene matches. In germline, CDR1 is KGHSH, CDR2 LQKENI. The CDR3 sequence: CASSPPLAGYNEQFF. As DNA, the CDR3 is TGTGCCAGCTCACCACCTCTAGCGGGATACAATGAGCAGTTCTTC.

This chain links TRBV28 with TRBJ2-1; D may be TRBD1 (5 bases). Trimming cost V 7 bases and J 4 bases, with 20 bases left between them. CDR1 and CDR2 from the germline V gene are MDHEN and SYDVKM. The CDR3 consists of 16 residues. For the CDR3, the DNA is TGTGCCAGCACCCTCCAGTGGGGTGGGGCGTACAATGAGCAGTTCTTC. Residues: CASTLQWGGAYNEQFF.

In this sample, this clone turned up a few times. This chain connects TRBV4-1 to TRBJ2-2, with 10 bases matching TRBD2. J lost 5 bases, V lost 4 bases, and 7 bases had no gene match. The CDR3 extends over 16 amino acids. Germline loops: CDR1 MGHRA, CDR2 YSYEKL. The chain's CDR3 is CASSLPAGGITGELFF. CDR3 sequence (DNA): TGCGCCAGCAGCCTGCCAGCGGGAGGGATAACCGGGGAGCTGTTTTTT.

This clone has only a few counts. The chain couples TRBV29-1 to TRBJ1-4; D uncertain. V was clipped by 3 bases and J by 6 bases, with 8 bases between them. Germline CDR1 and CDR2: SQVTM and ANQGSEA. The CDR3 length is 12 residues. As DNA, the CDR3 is TGCAGCGTTGATGGGCCCGATGAAAAACTGTTTTTT. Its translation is CSVDGPDEKLFF.

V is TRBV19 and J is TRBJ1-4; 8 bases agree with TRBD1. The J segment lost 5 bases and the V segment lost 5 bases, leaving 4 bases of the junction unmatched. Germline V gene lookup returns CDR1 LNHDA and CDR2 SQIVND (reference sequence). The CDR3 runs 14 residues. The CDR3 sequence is CASSGGQGNEKLFF. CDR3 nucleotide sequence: TGTGCCAGTAGTGGCGGACAGGGAAATGAAAAACTGTTTTTT. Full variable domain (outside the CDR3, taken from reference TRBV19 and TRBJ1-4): DGGITQSPKYLFRKEGQNVTLSCEQNLNHDAMYWYRQDPGQGLRLIYYSQIVNDFQKGDIAEGYSVSREKKESFPLTVTSAQKNPTAFYLCASSGGQGNEKLFFGSGTQLSVL.

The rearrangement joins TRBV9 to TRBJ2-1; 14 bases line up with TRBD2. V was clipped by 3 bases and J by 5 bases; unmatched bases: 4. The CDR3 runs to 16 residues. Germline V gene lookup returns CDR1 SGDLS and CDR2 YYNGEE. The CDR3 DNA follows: TGTGCCAGCAGCGCCCGGGGACTAGCGGGAGACAATGAGCAGTTCTTC. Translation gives CASSARGLAGDNEQFF.

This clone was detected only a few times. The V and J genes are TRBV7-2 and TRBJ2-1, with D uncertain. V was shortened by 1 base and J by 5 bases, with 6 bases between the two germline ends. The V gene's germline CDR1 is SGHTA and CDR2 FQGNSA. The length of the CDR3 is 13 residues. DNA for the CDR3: TGTGCCAGCAGCTTAGGACTTAACAATGAGCAGTTCTTC. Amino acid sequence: CASSLGLNNEQFF.

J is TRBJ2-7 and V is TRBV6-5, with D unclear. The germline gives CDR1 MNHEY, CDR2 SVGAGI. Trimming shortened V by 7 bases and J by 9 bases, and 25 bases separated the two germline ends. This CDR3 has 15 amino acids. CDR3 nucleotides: TGTGCCAGCAACCCGCGTTTGGGTAGCACGTCGCGGCAGTACTTC. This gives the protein CASNPRLGSTSRQYF.

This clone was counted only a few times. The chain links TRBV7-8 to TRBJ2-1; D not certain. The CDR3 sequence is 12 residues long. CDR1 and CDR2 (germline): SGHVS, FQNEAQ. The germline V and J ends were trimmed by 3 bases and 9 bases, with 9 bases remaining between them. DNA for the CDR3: TGTGCCAGCAGCTTGAGACGGGCTGAGCAGTTCTTC. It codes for CASSLRRAEQFF.

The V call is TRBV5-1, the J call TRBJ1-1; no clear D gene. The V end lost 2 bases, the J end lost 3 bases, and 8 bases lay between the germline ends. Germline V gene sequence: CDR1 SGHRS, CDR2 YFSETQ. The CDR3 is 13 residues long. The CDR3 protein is CASSFQKHTEAFF. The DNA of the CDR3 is TGCGCCAGCAGCTTTCAGAAGCACACTGAAGCTTTCTTT.

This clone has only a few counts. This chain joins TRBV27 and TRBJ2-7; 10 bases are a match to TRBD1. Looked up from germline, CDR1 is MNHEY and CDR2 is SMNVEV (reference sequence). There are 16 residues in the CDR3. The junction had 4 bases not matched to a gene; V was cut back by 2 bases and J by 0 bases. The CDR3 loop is CASSLGRTGGSYEQYF. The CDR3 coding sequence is TGTGCCAGCAGTTTAGGCCGGACAGGGGGCTCCTACGAGCAGTACTTC.

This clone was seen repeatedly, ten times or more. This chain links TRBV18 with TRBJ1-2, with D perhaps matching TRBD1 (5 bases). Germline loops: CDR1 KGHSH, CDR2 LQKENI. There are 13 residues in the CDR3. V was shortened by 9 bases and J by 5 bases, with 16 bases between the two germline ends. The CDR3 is CASISGTEYGYTF. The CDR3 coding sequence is TGTGCCAGTATATCCGGGACGGAATATGGCTACACCTTC.

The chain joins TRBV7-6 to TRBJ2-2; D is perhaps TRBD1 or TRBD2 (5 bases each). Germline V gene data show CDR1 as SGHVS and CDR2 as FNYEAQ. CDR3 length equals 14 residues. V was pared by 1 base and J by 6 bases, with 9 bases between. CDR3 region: CASSLVGVAGELFF. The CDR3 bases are TGTGCCAGCAGCTTAGTGGGGGTAGCCGGGGAGCTGTTTTTT.

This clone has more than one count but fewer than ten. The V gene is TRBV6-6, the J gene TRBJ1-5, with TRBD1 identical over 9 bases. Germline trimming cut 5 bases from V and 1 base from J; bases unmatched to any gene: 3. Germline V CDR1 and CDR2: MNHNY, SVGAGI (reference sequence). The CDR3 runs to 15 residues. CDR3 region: CASSLTGGSNQPQHF. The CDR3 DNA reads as TGTGCCAGCAGTCTGACAGGGGGGAGCAATCAGCCCCAGCATTTT.

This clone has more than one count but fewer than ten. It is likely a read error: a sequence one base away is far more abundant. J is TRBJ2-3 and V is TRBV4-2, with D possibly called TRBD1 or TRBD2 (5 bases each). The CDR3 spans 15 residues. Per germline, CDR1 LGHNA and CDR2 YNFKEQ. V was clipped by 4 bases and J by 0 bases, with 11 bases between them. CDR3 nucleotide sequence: TGTGCCAGCAGCCCCGGGACCATCAGCACAGATACGCAGTATTTT. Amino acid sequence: CASSPGTISTDTQYF.

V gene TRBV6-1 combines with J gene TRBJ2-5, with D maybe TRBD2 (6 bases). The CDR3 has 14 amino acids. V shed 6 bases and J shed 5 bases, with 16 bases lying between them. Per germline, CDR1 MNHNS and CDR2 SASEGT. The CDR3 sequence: CASSGSNFGETQYF. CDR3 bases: TGTGCCAGCAGCGGGAGTAATTTCGGGGAGACCCAGTACTTC.

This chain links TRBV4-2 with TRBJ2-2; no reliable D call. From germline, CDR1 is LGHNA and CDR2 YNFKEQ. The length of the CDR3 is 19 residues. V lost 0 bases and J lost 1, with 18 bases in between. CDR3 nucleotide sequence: TGTGCCAGCAGCCAAGACCTTGTAGGGCGGACCTTGAACACCGGGGAGCTGTTTTTT. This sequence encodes CASSQDLVGRTLNTGELFF.

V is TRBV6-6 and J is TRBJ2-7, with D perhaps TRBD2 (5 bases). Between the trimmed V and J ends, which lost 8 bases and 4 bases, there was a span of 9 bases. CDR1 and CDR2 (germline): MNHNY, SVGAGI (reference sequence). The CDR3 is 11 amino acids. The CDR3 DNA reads TGTGCCAGCGGGAGTCGTTACGAGCAGTACTTC. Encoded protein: CASGSRYEQYF.

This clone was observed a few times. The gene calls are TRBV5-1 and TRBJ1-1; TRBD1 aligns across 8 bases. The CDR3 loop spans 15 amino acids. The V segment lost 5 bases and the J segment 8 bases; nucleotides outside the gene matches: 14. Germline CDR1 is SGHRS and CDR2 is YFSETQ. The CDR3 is CASRMWPGQGAEAFF. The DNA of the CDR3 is TGCGCCAGCAGGATGTGGCCCGGACAGGGCGCCGAAGCTTTCTTT.

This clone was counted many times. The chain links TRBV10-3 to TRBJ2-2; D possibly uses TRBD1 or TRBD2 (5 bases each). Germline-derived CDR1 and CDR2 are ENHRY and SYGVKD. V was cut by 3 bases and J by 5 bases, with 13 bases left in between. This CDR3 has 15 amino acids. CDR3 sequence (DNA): TGTGCCATCAGTGACCCGAAATGGGGGACCGGGGAGCTGTTTTTT. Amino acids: CAISDPKWGTGELFF.

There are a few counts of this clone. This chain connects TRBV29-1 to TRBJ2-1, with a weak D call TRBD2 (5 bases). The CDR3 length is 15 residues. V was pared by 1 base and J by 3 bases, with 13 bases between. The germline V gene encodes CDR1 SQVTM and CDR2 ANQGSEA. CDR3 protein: CSVEGRTGFYNEQFF. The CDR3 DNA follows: TGCAGCGTTGAAGGACGGACGGGGTTCTACAATGAGCAGTTCTTC.

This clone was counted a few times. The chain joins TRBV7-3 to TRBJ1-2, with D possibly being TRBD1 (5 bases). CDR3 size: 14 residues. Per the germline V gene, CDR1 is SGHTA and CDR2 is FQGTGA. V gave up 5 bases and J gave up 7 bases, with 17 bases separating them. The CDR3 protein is CASSGPSGSGGYTF. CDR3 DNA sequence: TGTGCCAGCAGCGGTCCGTCAGGGTCAGGTGGCTACACCTTC.

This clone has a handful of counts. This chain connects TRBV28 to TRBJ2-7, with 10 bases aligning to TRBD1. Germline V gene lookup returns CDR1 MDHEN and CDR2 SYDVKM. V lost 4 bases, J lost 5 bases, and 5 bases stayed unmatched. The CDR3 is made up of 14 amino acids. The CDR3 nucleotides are TGTGCCAGCAGTTCCTCCGGGACAGGGGACGAGCAGTACTTC. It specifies CASSSSGTGDEQYF.